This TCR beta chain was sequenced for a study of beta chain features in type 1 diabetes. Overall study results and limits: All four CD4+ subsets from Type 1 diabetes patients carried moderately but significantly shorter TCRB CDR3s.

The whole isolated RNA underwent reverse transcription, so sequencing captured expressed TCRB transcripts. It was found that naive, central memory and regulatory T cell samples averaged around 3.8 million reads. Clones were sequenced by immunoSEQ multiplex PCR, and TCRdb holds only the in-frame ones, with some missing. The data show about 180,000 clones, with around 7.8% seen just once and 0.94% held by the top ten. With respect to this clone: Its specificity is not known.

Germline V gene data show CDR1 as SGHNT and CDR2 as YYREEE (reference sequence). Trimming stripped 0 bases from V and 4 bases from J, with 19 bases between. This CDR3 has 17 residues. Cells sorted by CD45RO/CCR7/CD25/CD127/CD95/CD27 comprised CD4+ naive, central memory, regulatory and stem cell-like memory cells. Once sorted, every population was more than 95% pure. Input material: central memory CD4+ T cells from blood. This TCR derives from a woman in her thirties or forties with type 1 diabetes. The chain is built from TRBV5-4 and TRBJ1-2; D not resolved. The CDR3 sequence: CASSLANRGPSSYGYTF. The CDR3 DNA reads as TGTGCCAGCAGCTTGGCGAATCGCGGGCCTAGTAGCTATGGCTACACCTTC.